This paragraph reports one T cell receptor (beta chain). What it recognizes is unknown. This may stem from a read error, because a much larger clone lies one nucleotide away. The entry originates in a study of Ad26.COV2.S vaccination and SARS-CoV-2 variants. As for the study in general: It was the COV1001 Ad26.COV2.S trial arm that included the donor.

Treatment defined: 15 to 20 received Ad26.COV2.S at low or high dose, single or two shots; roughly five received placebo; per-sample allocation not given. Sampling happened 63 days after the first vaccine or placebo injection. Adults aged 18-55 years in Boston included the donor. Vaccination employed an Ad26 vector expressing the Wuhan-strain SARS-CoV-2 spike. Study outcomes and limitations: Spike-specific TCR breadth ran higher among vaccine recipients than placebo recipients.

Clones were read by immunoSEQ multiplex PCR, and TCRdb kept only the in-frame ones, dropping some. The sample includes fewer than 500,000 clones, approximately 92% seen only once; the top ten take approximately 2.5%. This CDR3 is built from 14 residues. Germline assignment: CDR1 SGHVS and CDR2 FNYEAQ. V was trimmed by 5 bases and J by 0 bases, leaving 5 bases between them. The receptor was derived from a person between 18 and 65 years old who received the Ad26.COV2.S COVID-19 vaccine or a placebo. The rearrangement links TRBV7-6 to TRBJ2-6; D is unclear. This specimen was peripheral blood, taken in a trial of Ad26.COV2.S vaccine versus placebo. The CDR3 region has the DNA TGTGCCAGCAGCCTTAACTCTGGGGCCAACGTCCTGACTTTC. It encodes CASSLNSGANVLTF.